The rows below give T cell receptor beta chains drawn from one sample of a study of blood T cell repertoires in COVID-19. Assay: immunoSEQ multiplex PCR; the TCRdb copy retains only in-frame clones and omits some. Of approximately 260,000 clones listed, around 89% are singletons. The specimen was peripheral blood. Receptors originate from a woman aged 60 to 75 with COVID-19, enrolled during active disease. CDR3s include the opening cysteine and the closing phenylalanine or tryptophan. The order of the fields is J gene, clone size, V gene, D gene, CDR3 length, CDR3 DNA, CDR3 protein. The D gene is left open where the match is weak. Expanded clones are given a class, and other clones once, few, many or no size at all.

>TRBJ2-3|NA|TRBV19|TRBD2|17
TGTGCCAGTAGTTGGACTAGCGGGGGAACTAGCACAGATACGCAGTATTTT
CASSWTSGGTSTDTQYF
>TRBJ1-5|NA|TRBV24-1|TRBD1|17
TGTGCCACCACCCTCCGGGCAGGGGGCGGCGGCAATCAGCCCCAGCATTTT
CATTLRAGGGGNQPQHF
>TRBJ1-6|NA|TRBV11-2|NA|15
TGTGCCAGCAGGGTGGGACAATTTTATAATTCACCCCTCCACTTT
CASRVGQFYNSPLHF
>TRBJ1-6|NA|TRBV5-6|TRBD1|16
TGTGCCAGCAGTCGGACAGGGGAATCCTATAATTCACCCCTCCACTTT
CASSRTGESYNSPLHF
>TRBJ2-2|NA|TRBV6-5|TRBD1|14
TGTGCCAGCAATAGGGGGCGCGACACCGGGGAGCTGTTTTTT
CASNRGRDTGELFF
>TRBJ1-1|NA|TRBV7-2|NA|15
TGTGCCAGCAGCTTATCCAGGGCCGGACAAACTGAAGCTTTCTTT
CASSLSRAGQTEAFF
>TRBJ1-2|once|TRBV4-2|TRBD1|16
TGTGCCAGCAGCCAAGGTCCGACAGGGGAAGTGGATGGCTACACCTTC
CASSQGPTGEVDGYTF
>TRBJ1-1|NA|TRBV5-8|NA|15
TGTGCCAGCAGAAGAACGGGAACCATGGGGACTGAAGCTTTCTTT
CASRRTGTMGTEAFF
>TRBJ1-1|NA|TRBV5-4|TRBD1|15
TGTGCCAGCAGGCCCTCCGGGACAGCAAACACTGAAGCTTTCTTT
CASRPSGTANTEAFF
>TRBJ1-2|NA|TRBV19|TRBD1|15
TGTGCCAGTAGTATAGAATCTGCGGGACAGTATGGCTACACCTTC
CASSIESAGQYGYTF
>TRBJ2-2|NA|TRBV6-6|NA|11
TGTGCCAGCAGCTTGTTTGGGGAGCTGTTTTTT
CASSLFGELFF
>TRBJ1-2|NA|TRBV30|TRBD1|13
TGTGCCTGGAGCAAAGGGACAGAGGAGGGCTACACCTTC
CAWSKGTEEGYTF
>TRBJ2-2|NA|TRBV7-9|NA|12
TGTGCCAACACAGGAGCCACCGGGGAGCTGTTTTTT
CANTGATGELFF
>TRBJ2-2|NA|TRBV7-2|NA|16
TGTGCCAGCAGCCTTAGACAGTCTTTAAACACCGGGGAGCTGTTTTTT
CASSLRQSLNTGELFF
>TRBJ1-5|NA|TRBV6-2/TRBV6-3|TRBD1|15
TGTGCCAGCAGTTTCGACAGGGTGTCGGGACAGCCCCAGCATTTT
CASSFDRVSGQPQHF